This T cell receptor beta chain was obtained from a study of T cell repertoires in cytomegalovirus infection. At the level of the study: Public TCR beta signatures indicated both CMV infection and matching HLA type.

This clonotype was recorded at least ten times. Its antigen is currently unknown. Findings and limits, study-wide: HLA-C-restricted CMV-specific TCR beta clonotypes prevailed in the ex vivo response.

One entry per CDR3 protein, called by TCRdb with MiXCR from the reads. The sample lists fewer than 350,000 distinct CDR3 sequences, around a tenth seen once, with approximately 4.5% in the top ten. The receptor comes from a human donor in good health (CMV status not recorded). Some clones in this sample may be carry-over from other donors' samples. Material for sequencing was PBMCs.

CDR3 protein: CASRESENYGYTF. The CDR3 DNA is TGTGCCAGCCGGGAGTCGGAAAACTATGGCTACACCTTC. The chain employs TRBV11-1 and TRBJ1-2; D gene ambiguous. The germline V and J ends were trimmed by 8 bases and 2 bases, with 12 bases remaining between them. Germline CDR1 SGHAT, CDR2 FQDESV (reference sequence). The CDR3 has 13 amino acids.